This T cell receptor beta chain was identified in a study of blood T cell repertoires in COVID-19. In this sample, this clone turned up once. The V and J ends lost 6 bases and 2 bases respectively, with 14 bases between them. Germline V gene sequence: CDR1 MDHEN, CDR2 SYDVKM. The CDR3 contains 14 residues. Only in-frame clones appear in the TCRdb table, and some are missing; sequencing was by immunoSEQ multiplex PCR. The data hold 200,000 or so clones, with 80% to 85% observed a single time. This clonotype was obtained from a woman aged 55-69 years with acute or convalescent COVID-19. The chain is built from TRBV28 and TRBJ2-7; D is perhaps TRBD1 (7 bases). The specimen sequenced was peripheral blood. CDR3 loop: CASSWAGQTYEQYF. The CDR3 DNA follows: TGTGCCAGCAGCTGGGCGGGACAGACCTACGAGCAGTACTTC.